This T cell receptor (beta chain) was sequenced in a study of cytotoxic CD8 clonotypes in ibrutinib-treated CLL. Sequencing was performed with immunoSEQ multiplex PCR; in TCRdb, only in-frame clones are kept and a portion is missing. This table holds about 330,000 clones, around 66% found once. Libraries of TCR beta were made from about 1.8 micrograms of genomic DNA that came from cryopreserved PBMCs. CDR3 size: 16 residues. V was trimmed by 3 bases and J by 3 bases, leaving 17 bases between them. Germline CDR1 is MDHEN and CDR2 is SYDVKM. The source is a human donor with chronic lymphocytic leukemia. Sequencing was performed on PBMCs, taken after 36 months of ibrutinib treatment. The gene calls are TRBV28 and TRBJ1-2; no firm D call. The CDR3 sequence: CASSLGGVLGDYGYTF. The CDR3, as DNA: TGTGCCAGCAGTTTGGGTGGAGTATTGGGAGACTATGGCTACACCTTC.